This TCR beta chain stems from a study of CXCR3-negative and CXCR3-positive naive CD8 T cells. Study-wide results and limits: Surface CD5 was comparable between naive subsets; TCR strength was inferred from TRB CDR3 properties. Similar TRBV-TRBJ usage characterized naive CXCR3-negative and CXCR3-positive cells; memory cells differed. Greater hydrophobicity was found in TRB CDR3s of CXCR3-positive naive cells than of CXCR3-negative naive cells.

About this clonotype: Antigen: not known.

Naive CD8+ T lymphocytes were specified as CD45RO-CCR7+CD27+CD95-. TRB cDNA was prepared as libraries by UMI-labeled 5' RACE. Each CDR3 protein gets one entry in TCRdb, which reprocessed the 5' RACE reads and gives no DNA. The sample table includes about 4,900 distinct CDR3 sequences. This receptor was obtained from a human donor in good health. Some clones in this sample may be carry-over from other donors' samples. The material sequenced was naive CXCR3+ CD8+ T cells from blood. As for subset: CD45RO-CCR7+CD27+CD95- naive CD8+ T cells expressing CXCR3 (TNR3+).

This chain's CDR3 is CSVVGTETGELFF. The genes are TRBV29-1 and TRBJ2-2. There are 13 residues in the CDR3. Germline V gives CDR1 SQVTM, CDR2 ANQGSEA.